The rows below give T cell receptor beta chains drawn from one sample of a study of control samples from healthy donors and cancer patients. Measured with immunoSEQ multiplex PCR; TCRdb has only the in-frame clones, and not every one. Of approximately 89,000 clones listed, more than 70% are singletons. Sequencing used blood. These receptor sequences come from a woman between 35 and 50 years old in good health. CDR3s include the opening cysteine and the closing phenylalanine or tryptophan. The order of the fields is D gene, V gene, clone size, J gene, CDR3 protein, CDR3 DNA. A D gene is named only where the DNA matches it firmly. Clone sizes are given selectively: once, few, many, or a class where the clone is expanded.

TRBD1	TRBV11-3	NA	TRBJ1-1	CASSFRGREAFF	TGTGCCAGCAGCTTCAGGGGGAGGGAAGCTTTCTTT
NA	TRBV14	NA	TRBJ2-1	CASSPGPGYNEQFF	TGTGCCAGCAGCCCGGGGCCGGGGTACAATGAGCAGTTCTTC
TRBD1	TRBV6-1	NA	TRBJ1-6	CASSETGGKGSPLHF	TGTGCCAGCAGTGAGACAGGGGGCAAAGGTTCACCCCTCCACTTT
NA	TRBV25-1	NA	TRBJ1-4	CASTEPRTEKLFF	TGTGCCAGCACGGAACCTCGGACTGAAAAACTGTTTTTT
TRBD1	TRBV5-1	NA	TRBJ2-7	CASSTTTGGVYEQYF	TGCGCCAGCAGCACAACGACAGGGGGCGTTTACGAGCAGTACTTC
NA	TRBV30	NA	TRBJ2-1	CAWGVYETGLHNEQFF	TGTGCCTGGGGTGTCTATGAAACGGGACTCCACAATGAGCAGTTCTTC
NA	TRBV19	NA	TRBJ1-4	CASSQDTATNEKLFF	TGTGCCAGTTCTCAAGACACCGCAACTAATGAAAAACTGTTTTTT
TRBD1	TRBV2	NA	TRBJ2-7	CASSGTGTPYEQYF	TGTGCCAGCAGTGGGACAGGGACACCCTACGAGCAGTACTTC
NA	TRBV4-3	NA	TRBJ2-7	CASSQDRNSQYF	TGCGCCAGCAGCCAAGATAGAAATTCTCAGTACTTC
NA	TRBV6-5	NA	TRBJ2-7	CASKIGTSSYEQYF	TGTGCCAGCAAGATCGGGACGTCCTCCTACGAGCAGTACTTC
NA	TRBV5-4	NA	TRBJ2-5	CASSLAKGETQYF	TGTGCCAGCAGCTTGGCCAAAGGGGAGACCCAGTACTTC
NA	TRBV5-4	NA	TRBJ1-2	CASSLGGVGGYTF	TGTGCCAGCAGCTTAGGAGGGGTAGGAGGCTACACCTTC
NA	TRBV19	NA	TRBJ1-2	CASTTPGQKRYGYTF	TGTGCCAGTACTACTCCGGGGCAAAAACGGTATGGCTACACCTTC
NA	TRBV5-1	NA	TRBJ1-1	CASSLAEGAEAFF	TGCGCCAGCAGCTTGGCCGAGGGGGCTGAAGCTTTCTTT
NA	TRBV19	once	TRBJ2-1	CASSIDRSSYNEQFF	TGTGCCAGTAGTATAGACAGATCCTCCTACAATGAGCAGTTCTTC
TRBD1	TRBV30	NA	TRBJ2-7	CALQPGTGVSYEQYF	TGTGCCTTGCAGCCCGGGACAGGGGTATCCTACGAGCAGTACTTC
TRBD2	TRBV5-6	NA	TRBJ2-3	CASSLAASGGYTDTQYF	TGTGCCAGCAGCTTGGCGGCTAGCGGGGGCTACACAGATACGCAGTATTTT
TRBD1	TRBV11-1	NA	TRBJ2-5	CASSLFRGQGGETQYF	TGTGCCAGCAGCTTATTCAGGGGACAGGGCGGGGAGACCCAGTACTTC
TRBD1	TRBV24-1	NA	TRBJ2-3	CATSARQGVDTQYF	TGTGCCACCAGTGCGCGACAGGGAGTAGATACGCAGTATTTT
NA	TRBV10-3	NA	TRBJ1-5	CAISSAAGGEKSNQPQHF	TGTGCCATCAGCAGTGCCGCTGGGGGTGAAAAGAGCAATCAGCCCCAGCATTTT
TRBD2	TRBV5-4	NA	TRBJ2-7	CASSKGTSGGAKVEQYF	TGTGCCAGCAGCAAAGGGACTAGCGGGGGGGCGAAGGTCGAGCAGTACTTC
TRBD1	TRBV2	NA	TRBJ1-4	CASSPVDRGLATNEKLFF	TGTGCCAGCAGCCCAGTCGACAGGGGGCTGGCAACTAATGAAAAACTGTTTTTT
NA	TRBV7-2	once	TRBJ2-7	CASSFLISSYEQYF	TGTGCCAGCAGCTTTCTAATAAGCTCCTACGAGCAGTACTTC
TRBD1	TRBV6-5	NA	TRBJ1-1	CASSYYPTGDDTEAFF	TGTGCCAGCAGTTACTATCCAACAGGGGATGACACTGAAGCTTTCTTT
TRBD2	TRBV6-6	NA	TRBJ2-5	CASSYPFSGEQETQYF	TGTGCCAGCAGTTACCCTTTTAGCGGGGAACAAGAGACCCAGTACTTC
NA	TRBV30	NA	TRBJ1-3	CAWSLDGNTIYF	TGTGCCTGGAGTCTAGACGGAAACACCATATATTTT
NA	TRBV2	NA	TRBJ2-7	CASRAPGSYEQYF	TGTGCCAGCAGGGCCCCAGGTTCCTACGAGCAGTACTTC
TRBD1	TRBV6-5	NA	TRBJ2-7	CASSTYRGKDYEQYF	TGTGCCAGCAGTACCTACAGGGGGAAGGACTACGAGCAGTACTTC
NA	TRBV7-2	NA	TRBJ1-2	CASSQPNWGYTF	TGTGCCAGCAGCCAGCCTAACTGGGGCTACACCTTC
NA	TRBV6-5	few	TRBJ1-1	CASSRRDTEAFF	TGTGCCAGCAGCCGTCGGGACACTGAAGCTTTCTTT
NA	TRBV5-1	NA	TRBJ1-2	CASSESLIGYTF	TGCGCCAGCAGCGAGAGCTTGATTGGCTACACCTTC
NA	TRBV6-7	NA	TRBJ2-4	CASSYSTPKNIQYF	TGTGCCAGCAGTTACTCTACCCCCAAAAACATTCAGTACTTC
NA	TRBV9	NA	TRBJ2-1	CASSPQGGIGSYNEQFF	TGTGCCAGCAGCCCTCAGGGGGGGATAGGCTCCTACAATGAGCAGTTCTTC
TRBD1	TRBV11-3	once	TRBJ2-7	CASSFLRGPGEQYF	TGTGCCAGCAGCTTCTTGAGGGGGCCCGGCGAGCAGTACTTC
NA	TRBV11-1	NA	TRBJ1-1	CASSLTRNTEAFF	TGTGCCAGCAGCTTAACGAGAAACACTGAAGCTTTCTTT
NA	TRBV2	NA	TRBJ2-2	CASREDRRNTGELFF	TGTGCCAGCAGGGAAGATCGGCGGAACACCGGGGAGCTGTTTTTT
NA	TRBV27	NA	TRBJ1-6	CASSLSAGSSYNSPLHF	TGTGCCAGCAGTTTATCAGCGGGATCCTCCTATAATTCACCCCTCCACTTT
NA	TRBV14	NA	TRBJ1-1	CASSPTSYSNTEAFF	TGTGCCAGCAGCCCTACGTCATACTCGAACACTGAAGCTTTCTTT
NA	TRBV29-1	NA	TRBJ1-4	CSVEDSSNEKLFF	TGCAGCGTTGAGGACAGCTCTAATGAAAAACTGTTTTTT
NA	TRBV9	NA	TRBJ2-3	CASSVVGGSTDTQYF	TGTGCCAGCAGCGTAGTAGGGGGGAGCACAGATACGCAGTATTTT
NA	TRBV30	NA	TRBJ1-5	CAWSDRSNQPQHF	TGTGCCTGGAGTGACAGAAGCAATCAGCCCCAGCATTTT
NA	TRBV5-1	NA	TRBJ2-1	CASRAGSSYNEQFF	TGCGCCAGCCGGGCGGGAAGCTCCTACAATGAGCAGTTCTTC
TRBD2	TRBV13	NA	TRBJ2-2	CASSASAGDLNTGELFF	TGTGCCAGCAGCGCCTCCGCGGGGGACCTGAACACCGGGGAGCTGTTTTTT
NA	TRBV18	NA	TRBJ1-3	CASSPQGTTGNTIYF	TGTGCCAGCTCACCACAGGGGACTACTGGAAACACCATATATTTT
NA	TRBV10-3	NA	TRBJ1-1	CAISGGSFRLGEAFF	TGTGCCATCAGTGGTGGCAGTTTCCGTTTAGGTGAAGCTTTCTTT
NA	TRBV11-3	NA	TRBJ1-1	CASSLEYPGTRNTEAFF	TGTGCCAGCAGCTTAGAGTATCCGGGGACTAGGAACACTGAAGCTTTCTTT
TRBD1	TRBV4-1	NA	TRBJ2-3	CASSQRDRPTDTQYF	TGCGCCAGCAGCCAACGGGACAGGCCCACAGATACGCAGTATTTT
NA	TRBV4-3	many	TRBJ2-1	CASSQDSLGRNEQFF	TGCGCCAGCAGCCAAGATTCGTTGGGGCGCAATGAGCAGTTCTTC
NA	TRBV6-4	NA	TRBJ2-6	CASSDPSGPGANVLTF	TGTGCCAGCAGTGACCCCTCTGGGCCCGGGGCCAACGTCCTGACTTTC
NA	TRBV6-5	NA	TRBJ2-7	CASSPSPGYEQYF	TGTGCCAGCAGCCCATCCCCAGGCTACGAGCAGTACTTC
NA	TRBV29-1	NA	TRBJ1-1	CSTTGSTEAFF	TGCAGCACTACAGGGTCCACTGAAGCTTTCTTT
NA	TRBV3-1/TRBV3-2	NA	TRBJ2-7	CASREHEDEQYF	TGTGCCAGCCGGGAGCATGAGGACGAGCAGTACTTC
TRBD1	TRBV6-2/TRBV6-3	few	TRBJ1-1	CASSYSASGTGVFWGTEAFF	TGTGCCAGCAGTTACTCGGCGTCCGGGACAGGGGTCTTCTGGGGCACTGAAGCTTTCTTT
NA	TRBV9	NA	TRBJ2-7	CASSVGLASYEQYF	TGTGCCAGCAGCGTAGGGTTAGCGAGCTACGAGCAGTACTTC